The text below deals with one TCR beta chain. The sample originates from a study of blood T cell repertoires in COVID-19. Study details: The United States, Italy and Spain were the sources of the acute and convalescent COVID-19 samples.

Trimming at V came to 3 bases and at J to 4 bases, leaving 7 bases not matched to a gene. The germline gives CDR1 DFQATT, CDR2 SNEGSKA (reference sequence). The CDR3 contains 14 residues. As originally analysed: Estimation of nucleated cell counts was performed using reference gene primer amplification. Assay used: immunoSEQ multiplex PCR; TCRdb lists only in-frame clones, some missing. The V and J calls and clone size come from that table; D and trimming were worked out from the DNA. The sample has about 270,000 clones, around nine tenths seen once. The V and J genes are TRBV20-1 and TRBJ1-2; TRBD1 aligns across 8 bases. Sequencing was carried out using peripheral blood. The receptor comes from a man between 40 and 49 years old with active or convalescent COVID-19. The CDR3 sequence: CSASPGGDIYGYTF. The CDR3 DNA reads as TGCAGTGCTAGTCCAGGGGGCGATATCTATGGCTACACCTTC.